A single sample gave rise to the 7 T cell receptor beta chains below, sequenced in a study of PD-1 and CTLA-4 blockade in melanoma. Generated by immunoSEQ multiplex PCR, the TCRdb table keeps only in-frame clones and is missing some. The sample lists 30,000 or so clones; roughly 90% were seen once. Sample: CD8+ T cells from peripheral blood, taken from a patient given anti-PD-1 treatment. The receptors shown here come from a human donor with melanoma.

The chain has TRBV24-1 and TRBJ2-3, with 7 bases lining up with TRBD2. Germline values: CDR1 KGHDR, CDR2 SFDVKD. The CDR3 consists of 14 residues. V was pared by 8 bases and J by 3 bases, with 7 bases of the junction left unmatched. DNA of the CDR3: TGTGCCACCAAAGGCGGGGGAGGAACAGATACGCAGTATTTT. The encoded protein is CATKGGGGTDTQYF.

The gene calls are TRBV3-1 (or the pseudogene TRBV3-2) and TRBJ1-2; 9 positions agree with TRBD1. Unmatched junction bases numbered 4, after V lost 0 bases and J lost 8 bases. From germline, CDR1 is LGHDT and CDR2 YNNKEL (reference sequence). There are 14 residues in the CDR3. The CDR3 bases are TGTGCCAGCAGCCAAGAATGGACAGGGGACGGCTACACCTTC. Residues: CASSQEWTGDGYTF.

The gene calls are TRBV5-1 and TRBJ2-3; D possibly uses TRBD1 or TRBD2 (6 bases each). Germline CDR1 reads SGHRS; CDR2 reads YFSETQ. V lost 0 bases to trimming and J lost 8 bases, with 19 bases between them. CDR3 length equals 16 residues. CDR3 nucleotides: TGCGCCAGCAGCTTGGACAGGGTTACTGAGGGGGGTACGCAGTATTTT. This encodes CASSLDRVTEGGTQYF.

The chain joins TRBV19 to TRBJ1-1; the match to TRBD1 covers 7 bases. Unmatched junction bases numbered 17, after V lost 2 bases and J lost 5 bases. CDR3 length equals 18 residues. Germline V CDR1 and CDR2: LNHDA, SQIVND (reference sequence). This chain's CDR3 is CASSIFSVAGGPGTEAFF. For the CDR3, the DNA is TGTGCCAGTAGTATATTTTCGGTGGCAGGGGGACCAGGGACTGAAGCTTTCTTT.

The chain employs TRBV7-2 and TRBJ1-6, with D unresolved. The CDR3 covers 12 residues. CDR1 and CDR2 (germline): SGHTA, FQGNSA. V lost 2 bases to trimming and J lost 13 bases, with 9 bases between them. CDR3 loop: CASSLRDRPLHF. CDR3 bases: TGTGCCAGCAGCTTACGGGATCGGCCCCTCCACTTT. The whole variable domain, filled in from reference TRBV7-2 and TRBJ1-6, reads GAGVSQSPSNKVTEKGKDVELRCDPISGHTALYWYRQSLGQGLEFLIYFQGNSAPDKSGLPSDRFSAERTGGSVSTLTIQRTQQEDSAVYLCASSLRDRPLHFGNGTRLTVT.

This chain connects TRBV30 to TRBJ1-6; D call uncertain. Per the germline V gene, CDR1 is GTSNPN and CDR2 is SVGIG (reference sequence). CDR3 length: 13 amino acids. Trimming stripped 1 base from V and 10 bases from J, with 11 bases between. The CDR3 is CAWSEDPGSPLHF. As DNA, the CDR3 is TGTGCCTGGAGTGAGGATCCTGGATCACCCCTCCACTTT. Combining the CDR3 with reference TRBV30 and TRBJ1-6 gives the whole variable domain SQTIHQWPATLVQPVGSPLSLECTVEGTSNPNLYWYRQAAGRGLQLLFYSVGIGQISSEVPQNLSASRPQDRQFILSSKKLLLSDSGFYLCAWSEDPGSPLHFGNGTRLTVT.

The chain is built from TRBV19 and TRBJ1-6; the match to TRBD1 covers 8 bases. The length of the CDR3 is 15 residues. V trimming: 11 bases; J trimming: 2 bases; junction bases outside the gene matches: 8. Germline-derived CDR1 and CDR2 are LNHDA and SQIVND (reference sequence). The CDR3 reads CARHDRGPYNSPLHF. CDR3 coding DNA: TGTGCCCGCCACGACAGGGGTCCCTATAATTCACCCCTCCACTTT.